The clone carrying this TCR beta chain appeared a few times. No antigen is known for it. Amplified TCR beta CDR3 regions derived from RNA transcripts. Researchers ran a first-round RT-PCR on the TCR CDR3 using the HTBI primer set. TCRdb fed the multiplex PCR reads into MiXCR, producing one record per CDR3 protein. The profile shows about 620,000 distinct CDR3 sequences, 15% to 20% of them singletons. The data derive from a study of T cells in Graves' hyperthyroidism and ophthalmopathy. Study findings and constraints: Blood held most thyroid clonotypes expanded above 0.001 frequency.

V trimming: 2 bases; J trimming: 4 bases; junction bases outside the gene matches: 4. This CDR3 contains 15 residues. Germline CDR1 is SGHTA and CDR2 is FQGNSA. The source of this sequence is a woman in her twenties or thirties with Graves' hyperthyroidism. This chain connects TRBV7-2 to TRBJ2-3; 9 bases are a match to TRBD2. Material: blood. CDR3 in DNA: TGTGCCAGCAGCTTACTAGCGGGAACAGCAGATACGCAGTATTTT. The encoded protein is CASSLLAGTADTQYF.